This section outlines one TCR beta chain sequence together with its context. Its antigen is undetermined. The study sampled nominally healthy donors, though unrecorded immune exposures were likely. Primers included in the PCR were 60 Vbeta and 13 Jbeta primers. The table came from immunoSEQ multiplex PCR; TCRdb's copy has only in-frame clones and leaves some out. The sample has some 170,000 clones, roughly 82% seen once. This sample is drawn from a study of cytomegalovirus exposure and HLA in healthy donors. Study-wide background: Earlier, 150 million to 200 million T cells were analyzed, and over 95 million unique TCR beta sequences were found among them.

The study, taken as a whole, reports: According to reports, the classifier identified cytomegalovirus status with high specificity and sensitivity. There were three CMV-associated chains whose specificity for CMV antigens was confirmed in vitro.

This CDR3 is built from 14 residues. Per germline, CDR1 MNHEY and CDR2 SMNVEV (reference sequence). The V end was cut by 2 bases, the J end by 5 bases, with 9 bases between. The receptor's source is a man aged 50-59 years in good health and CMV-seropositive. The sequenced sample was PBMCs. The rearrangement joins TRBV27 to TRBJ2-2, with D possibly TRBD2 on 6 matching bases. CDR3 DNA sequence: TGTGCCAGCAGTTTAAGGCGGGAAACCGGGGAGCTGTTTTTT. Its protein product is CASSLRRETGELFF.